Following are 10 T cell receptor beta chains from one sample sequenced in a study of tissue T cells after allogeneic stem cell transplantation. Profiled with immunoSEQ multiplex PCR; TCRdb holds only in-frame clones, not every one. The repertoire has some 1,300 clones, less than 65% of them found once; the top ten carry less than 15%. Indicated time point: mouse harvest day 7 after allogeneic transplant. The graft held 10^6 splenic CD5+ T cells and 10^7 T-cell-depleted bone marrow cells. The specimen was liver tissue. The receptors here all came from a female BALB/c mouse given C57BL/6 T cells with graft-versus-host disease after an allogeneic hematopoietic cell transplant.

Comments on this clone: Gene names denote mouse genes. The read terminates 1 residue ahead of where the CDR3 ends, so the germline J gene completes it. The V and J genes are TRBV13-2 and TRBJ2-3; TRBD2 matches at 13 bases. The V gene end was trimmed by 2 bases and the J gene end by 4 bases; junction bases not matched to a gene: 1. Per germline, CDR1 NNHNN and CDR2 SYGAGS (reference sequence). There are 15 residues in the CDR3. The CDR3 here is CASGEGLGGSETLYF. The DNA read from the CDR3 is TGTGCCAGCGGTGAGGGACTGGGGGGGTCAGAAACGCTGTAT.

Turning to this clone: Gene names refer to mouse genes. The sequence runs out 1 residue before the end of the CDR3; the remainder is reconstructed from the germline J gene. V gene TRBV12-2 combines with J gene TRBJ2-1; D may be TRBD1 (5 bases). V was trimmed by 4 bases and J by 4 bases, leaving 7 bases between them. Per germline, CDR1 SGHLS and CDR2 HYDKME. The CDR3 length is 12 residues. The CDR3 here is CASSPGYAEQFF. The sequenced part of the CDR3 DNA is TGTGCCAGCTCCCCAGGGTATGCTGAGCAGTTC.

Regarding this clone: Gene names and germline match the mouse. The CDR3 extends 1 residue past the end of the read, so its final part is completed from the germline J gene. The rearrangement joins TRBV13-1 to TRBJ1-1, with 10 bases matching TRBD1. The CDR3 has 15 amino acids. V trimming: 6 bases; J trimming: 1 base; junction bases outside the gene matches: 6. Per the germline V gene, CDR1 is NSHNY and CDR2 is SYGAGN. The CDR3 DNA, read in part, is TGTGCCAGCACACCGGGACAGGGGTTGAACACAGAAGTCTTC. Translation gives CASTPGQGLNTEVF. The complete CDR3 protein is CASTPGQGLNTEVFF.

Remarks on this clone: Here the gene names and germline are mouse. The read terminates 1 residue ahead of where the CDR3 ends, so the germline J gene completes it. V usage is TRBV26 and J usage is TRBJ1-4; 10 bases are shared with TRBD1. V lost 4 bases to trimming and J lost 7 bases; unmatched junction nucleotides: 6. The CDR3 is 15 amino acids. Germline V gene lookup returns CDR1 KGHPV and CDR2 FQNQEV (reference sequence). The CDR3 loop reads CASSPGQGRGERLFF. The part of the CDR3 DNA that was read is TGTGCCAGCAGTCCGGGACAGGGGAGAGGCGAAAGATTATTT.

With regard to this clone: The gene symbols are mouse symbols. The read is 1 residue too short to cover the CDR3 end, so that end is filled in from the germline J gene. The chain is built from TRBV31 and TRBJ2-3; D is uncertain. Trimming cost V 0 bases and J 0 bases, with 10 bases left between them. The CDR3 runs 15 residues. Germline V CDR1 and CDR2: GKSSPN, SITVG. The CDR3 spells CAWSLESTSAETLYF. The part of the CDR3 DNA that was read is TGTGCCTGGAGTCTAGAGTCTACTAGTGCAGAAACGCTGTAT. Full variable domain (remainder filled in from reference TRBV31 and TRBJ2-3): AQTIHQWPVAEIKAVGSPLSLGCTIKGKSSPNLYWYWQATGGTLQQLFYSITVGQVESVVQLNLSASRPKDDQFILSTEKLLLSHSGFYLCAWSLESTSAETLYFGSGTRLTVL.

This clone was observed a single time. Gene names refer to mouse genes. The DNA read from the CDR3 is TGTGCAAGCAATACCGGGACAATCTATGCTGAGCAGTTC. This translates into CASNTGTIYAEQF. The complete CDR3 sequence is CASNTGTIYAEQFF. The rearrangement links TRBV16 to TRBJ2-1, with TRBD1 as a possible D gene (6 bases). The DNA ends 1 residue before the CDR3 does, and the rest of the CDR3 is filled in from the germline J gene. This CDR3 spans 14 amino acids. With 7 bases removed from V and 3 bases from J, the gap between germline ends came to 13 bases. CDR1 SGHSA and CDR2 FRNQAP come from the germline V gene.

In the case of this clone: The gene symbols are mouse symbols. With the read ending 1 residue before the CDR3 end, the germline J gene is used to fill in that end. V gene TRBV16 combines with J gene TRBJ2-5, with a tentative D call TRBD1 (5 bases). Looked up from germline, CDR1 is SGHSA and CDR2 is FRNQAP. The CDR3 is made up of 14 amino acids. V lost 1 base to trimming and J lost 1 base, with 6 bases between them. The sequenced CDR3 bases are TGTGCAAGCAGCTTAGGAGGGGACCAAGACACCCAGTAC. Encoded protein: CASSLGGDQDTQY. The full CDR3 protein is CASSLGGDQDTQYF.

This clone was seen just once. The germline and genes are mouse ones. CDR3 DNA, as far as it was read: TGTGCCAGCAGTCCGGGACAGGGGAACCAAGACACCCAGTAC. The encoded protein is CASSPGQGNQDTQY. The whole CDR3 reads CASSPGQGNQDTQYF. V usage is TRBV15 and J usage is TRBJ2-5; TRBD1 agrees at 10 bases. The sequenced fragment ends 1 residue before the CDR3 boundary, so the rest is inferred from the germline J gene. With 5 bases clipped from V and 0 bases from J, the junction kept 2 bases outside the gene matches. The germline V gene encodes CDR1 SGHND and CDR2 FRSKSL. The CDR3 covers 15 residues.

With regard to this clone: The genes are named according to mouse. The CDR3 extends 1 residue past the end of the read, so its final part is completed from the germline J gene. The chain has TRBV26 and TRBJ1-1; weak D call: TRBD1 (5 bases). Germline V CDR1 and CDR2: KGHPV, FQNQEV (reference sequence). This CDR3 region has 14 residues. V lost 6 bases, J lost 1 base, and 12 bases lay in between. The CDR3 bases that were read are TGTGCCAGCAGCCGGGACCACAGGAACACAGAAGTCTTC. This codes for CASSRDHRNTEVF. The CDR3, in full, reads CASSRDHRNTEVFF. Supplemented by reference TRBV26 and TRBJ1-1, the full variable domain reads NSKVIQTPRYLVKGQGQKAKMRCIPEKGHPVVFWYQQNKNNEFKFLINFQNQEVLQQIDMTEKRFSAECPSNSPCSLEIQSSEAGDSALYLCASSRDHRNTEVFFGKGTRLTVV.

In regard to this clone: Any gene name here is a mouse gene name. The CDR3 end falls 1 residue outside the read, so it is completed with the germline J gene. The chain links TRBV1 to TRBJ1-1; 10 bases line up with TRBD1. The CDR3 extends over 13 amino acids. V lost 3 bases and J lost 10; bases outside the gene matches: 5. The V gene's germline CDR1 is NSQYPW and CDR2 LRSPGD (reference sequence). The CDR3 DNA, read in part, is TGCACCTGCAGTGCGCGGGACAGGGGTCGAGTCTTC. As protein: CTCSARDRGRVF. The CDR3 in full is CTCSARDRGRVFF.